The clone carrying this TCR beta chain was detected only a few times. The target antigen is unknown. This entry is derived from a study of T cell repertoires in cytomegalovirus infection. Study-wide context: Recently identified HLA-C-restricted CMV epitopes and well-studied HLA-B-restricted CMV epitopes were used by the study.

There are 12 residues in the CDR3. V trimming: 7 bases; J trimming: 7 bases; junction bases outside the gene matches: 7. The germline V gene encodes CDR1 GTSNPN and CDR2 SVGIG (reference sequence). TCRdb reanalysed the reads using MiXCR and keeps one entry per CDR3 protein. The data show about 71,000 distinct CDR3 sequences, 20% seen once. Whole-study findings and limits: There were HLA-C-restricted CMV-specific TCR beta clonotypes dominating the ex vivo response.

The material sequenced was CD8+ T cells from cultured PBMCs, taken from culture after CMV antigen stimulation. This TCR derives from a human donor in good health (CMV status not recorded). Some clones in this sample may be carry-over from other donors' samples. The chain has TRBV30 and TRBJ1-2, with 9 bases fitting TRBD1. The CDR3 here is CASLGQGGGYTF. CDR3 sequence (DNA): TGTGCCTCCCTGGGACAGGGCGGTGGCTACACCTTC.